This T cell receptor beta chain was recorded in a study of T cells in Graves' hyperthyroidism and ophthalmopathy. General study points: Ophthalmopathy got predicted by the model a median roughly six months before its onset.

This CDR3 has 14 amino acids. V was clipped by 5 bases and J by 5 bases; unmatched bases: 7. The germline CDR1 and CDR2 sequences are SGHVS and FNYEAQ. The source material, RNA transcripts, was used to amplify TCR beta CDR3 regions. The HTBI primer set drove a first-round RT-PCR of the TCR CDR3. TCRdb passed the multiplex PCR reads through MiXCR, listing each CDR3 protein once. The sample lists some 620,000 distinct CDR3 sequences, about a sixth occurring once. This clonotype has at least ten counts. What it binds is unknown. The clonotype comes from a woman in her twenties or thirties with Graves' hyperthyroidism. V is TRBV7-6 and J is TRBJ2-5; TRBD2 matches at 8 bases. The sample comprised blood. The CDR3 coding sequence is TGTGCCAGCAGCCGCACAGCGGGAGTCGAGACCCAGTACTTC. Translation gives CASSRTAGVETQYF.